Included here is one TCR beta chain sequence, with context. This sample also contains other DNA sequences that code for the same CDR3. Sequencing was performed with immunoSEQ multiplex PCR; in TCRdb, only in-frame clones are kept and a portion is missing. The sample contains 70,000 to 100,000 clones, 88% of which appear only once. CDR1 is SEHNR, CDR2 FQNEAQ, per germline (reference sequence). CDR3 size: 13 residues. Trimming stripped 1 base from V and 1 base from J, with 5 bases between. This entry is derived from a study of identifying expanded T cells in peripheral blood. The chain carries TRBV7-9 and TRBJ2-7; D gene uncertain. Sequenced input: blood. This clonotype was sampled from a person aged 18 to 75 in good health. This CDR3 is CASSLDGSYEQYF. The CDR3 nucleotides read TGTGCCAGCAGCTTAGACGGTTCCTACGAGCAGTACTTC.